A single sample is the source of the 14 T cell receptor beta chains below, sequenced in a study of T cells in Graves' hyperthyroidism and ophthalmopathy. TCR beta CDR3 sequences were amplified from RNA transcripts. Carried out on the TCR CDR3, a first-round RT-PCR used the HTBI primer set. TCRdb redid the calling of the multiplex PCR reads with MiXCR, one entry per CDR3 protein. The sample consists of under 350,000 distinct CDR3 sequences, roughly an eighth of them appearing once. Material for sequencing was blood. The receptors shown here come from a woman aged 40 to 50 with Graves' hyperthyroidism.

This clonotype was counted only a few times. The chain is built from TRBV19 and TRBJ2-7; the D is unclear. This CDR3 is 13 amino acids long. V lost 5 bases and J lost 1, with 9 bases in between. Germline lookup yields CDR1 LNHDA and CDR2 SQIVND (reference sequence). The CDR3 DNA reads TGTGCCAGTAGTCCCGCTCTTTCCTACGAGCAGTACTTC. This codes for CASSPALSYEQYF.

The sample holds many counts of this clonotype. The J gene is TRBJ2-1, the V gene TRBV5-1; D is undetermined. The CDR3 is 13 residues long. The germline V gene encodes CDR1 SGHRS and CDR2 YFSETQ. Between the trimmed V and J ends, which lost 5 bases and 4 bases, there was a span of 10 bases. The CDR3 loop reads CASRSEPYNEQFF. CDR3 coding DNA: TGCGCCAGCAGATCCGAGCCTTACAATGAGCAGTTCTTC.

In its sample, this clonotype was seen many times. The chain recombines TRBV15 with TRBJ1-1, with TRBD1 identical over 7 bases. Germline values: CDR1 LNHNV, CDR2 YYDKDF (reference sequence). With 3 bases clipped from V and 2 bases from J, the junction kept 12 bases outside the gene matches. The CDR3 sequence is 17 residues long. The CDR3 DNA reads TGTGCCACCAGCAGGACCATAGCGGGACAGACAAACACTGAAGCTTTCTTT. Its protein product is CATSRTIAGQTNTEAFF.

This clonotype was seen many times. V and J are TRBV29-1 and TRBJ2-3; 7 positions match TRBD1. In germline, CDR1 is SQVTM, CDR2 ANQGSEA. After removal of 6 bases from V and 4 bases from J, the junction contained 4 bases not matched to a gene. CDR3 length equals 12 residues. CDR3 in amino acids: CSVAQGADTQYF. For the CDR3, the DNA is TGCAGCGTCGCTCAGGGGGCAGATACGCAGTATTTT.

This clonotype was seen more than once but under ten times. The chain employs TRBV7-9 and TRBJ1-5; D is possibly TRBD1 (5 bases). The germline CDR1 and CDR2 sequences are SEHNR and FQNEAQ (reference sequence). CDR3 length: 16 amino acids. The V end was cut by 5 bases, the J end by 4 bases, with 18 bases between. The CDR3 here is CASSPGGLTFNQPQHF. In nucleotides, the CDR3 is TGTGCCAGCAGCCCCGGGGGACTTACCTTTAATCAGCCCCAGCATTTT. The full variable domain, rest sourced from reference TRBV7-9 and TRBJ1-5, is DTGVSQNPRHKITKRGQNVTFRCDPISEHNRLYWYRQTLGQGPEFLTYFQNEAQLEKSRLLSDRFSAERPKGSFSTLEIQRTEQGDSAMYLCASSPGGLTFNQPQHFGDGTRLSIL.

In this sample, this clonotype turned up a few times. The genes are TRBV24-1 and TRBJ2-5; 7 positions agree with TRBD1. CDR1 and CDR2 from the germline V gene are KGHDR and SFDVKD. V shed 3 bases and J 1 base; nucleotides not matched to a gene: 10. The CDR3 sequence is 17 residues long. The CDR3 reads CATSDPRQGQLQETQYF. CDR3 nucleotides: TGTGCCACCAGTGATCCCCGACAGGGTCAACTCCAAGAGACCCAGTACTTC.

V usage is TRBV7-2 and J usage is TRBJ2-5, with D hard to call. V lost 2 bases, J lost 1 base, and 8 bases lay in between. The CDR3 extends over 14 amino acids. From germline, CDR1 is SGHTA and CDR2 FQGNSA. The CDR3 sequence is CASSLRASQETQYF. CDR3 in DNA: TGTGCCAGCAGCTTACGAGCTTCCCAAGAGACCCAGTACTTC. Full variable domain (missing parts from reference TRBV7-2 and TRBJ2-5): GAGVSQSPSNKVTEKGKDVELRCDPISGHTALYWYRQSLGQGLEFLIYFQGNSAPDKSGLPSDRFSAERTGGSVSTLTIQRTQQEDSAVYLCASSLRASQETQYFGPGTRLLVL.

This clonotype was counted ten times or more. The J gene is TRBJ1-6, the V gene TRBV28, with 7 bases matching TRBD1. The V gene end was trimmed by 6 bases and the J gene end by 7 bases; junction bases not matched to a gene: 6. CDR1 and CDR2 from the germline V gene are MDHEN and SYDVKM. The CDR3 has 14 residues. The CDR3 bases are TGTGCCAGCAGGGCCGGGACAGTGAATTCACCCCTCCACTTT. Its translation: CASRAGTVNSPLHF. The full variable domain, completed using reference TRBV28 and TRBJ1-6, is DVKVTQSSRYLVKRTGEKVFLECVQDMDHENMFWYRQDPGLGLRLIYFSYDVKMKEKGDIPEGYSVSREKKERFSLILESASTNQTSMYLCASRAGTVNSPLHFGNGTRLTVT.

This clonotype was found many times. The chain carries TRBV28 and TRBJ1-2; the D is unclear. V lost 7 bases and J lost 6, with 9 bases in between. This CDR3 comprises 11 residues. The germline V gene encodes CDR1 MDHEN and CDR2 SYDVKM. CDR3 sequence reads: CASNTWDGYTF. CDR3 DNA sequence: TGTGCCAGCAACACCTGGGATGGCTACACCTTC.

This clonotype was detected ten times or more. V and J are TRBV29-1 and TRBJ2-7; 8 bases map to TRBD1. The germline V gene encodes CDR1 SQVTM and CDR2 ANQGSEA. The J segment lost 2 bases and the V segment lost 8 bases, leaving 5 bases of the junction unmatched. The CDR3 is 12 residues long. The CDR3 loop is CSIQGATYEQYF. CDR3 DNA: TGCAGCATCCAGGGGGCTACCTACGAGCAGTACTTC.

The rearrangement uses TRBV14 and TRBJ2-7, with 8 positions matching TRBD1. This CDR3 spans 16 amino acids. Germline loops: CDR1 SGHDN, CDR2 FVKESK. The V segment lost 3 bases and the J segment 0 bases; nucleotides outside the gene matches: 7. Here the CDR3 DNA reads TGTGCCAGCAGCCACGGACCCGGGACAGGCTCCTACGAGCAGTACTTC. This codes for CASSHGPGTGSYEQYF.

CDR3 bases: TGTGCCAGCAGAGACAGGGTACAGGAAAAACTGTTTTTT. Its protein is CASRDRVQEKLFF. This chain joins TRBV12-3 or TRBV12-4 and TRBJ1-4; 7 bases are a match to TRBD1. There are 13 residues in the CDR3. J gave up 8 bases and V 6 bases, and 6 bases lay outside the gene matches.

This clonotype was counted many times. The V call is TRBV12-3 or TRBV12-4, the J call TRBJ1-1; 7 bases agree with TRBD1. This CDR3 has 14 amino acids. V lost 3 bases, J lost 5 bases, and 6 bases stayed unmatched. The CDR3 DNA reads TGTGCCAGCAGTTTTCAGGGGGGTTGGACTGAAGCTTTCTTT. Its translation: CASSFQGGWTEAFF.

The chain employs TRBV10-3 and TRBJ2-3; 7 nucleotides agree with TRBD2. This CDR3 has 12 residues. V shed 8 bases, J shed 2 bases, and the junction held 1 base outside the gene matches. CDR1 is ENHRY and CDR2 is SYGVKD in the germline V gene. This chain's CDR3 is CAIGGVTDTQYF. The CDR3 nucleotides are TGTGCCATCGGGGGGGTCACAGATACGCAGTATTTT.